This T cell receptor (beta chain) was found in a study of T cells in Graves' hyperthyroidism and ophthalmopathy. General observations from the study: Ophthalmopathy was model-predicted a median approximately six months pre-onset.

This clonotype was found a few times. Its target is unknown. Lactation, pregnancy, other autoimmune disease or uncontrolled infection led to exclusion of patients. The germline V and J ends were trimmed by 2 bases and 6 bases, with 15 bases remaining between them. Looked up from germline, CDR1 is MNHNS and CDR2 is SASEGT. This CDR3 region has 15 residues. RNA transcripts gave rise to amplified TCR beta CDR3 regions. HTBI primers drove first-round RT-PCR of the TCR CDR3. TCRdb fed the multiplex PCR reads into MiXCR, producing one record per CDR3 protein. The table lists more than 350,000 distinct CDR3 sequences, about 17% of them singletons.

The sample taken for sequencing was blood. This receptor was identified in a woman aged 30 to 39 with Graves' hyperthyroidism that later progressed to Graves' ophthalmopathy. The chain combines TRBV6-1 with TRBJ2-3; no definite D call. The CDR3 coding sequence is TGTGCCAGCAGTGAATACGTGATATCGTCGGATACGCAGTATTTT. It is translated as CASSEYVISSDTQYF.